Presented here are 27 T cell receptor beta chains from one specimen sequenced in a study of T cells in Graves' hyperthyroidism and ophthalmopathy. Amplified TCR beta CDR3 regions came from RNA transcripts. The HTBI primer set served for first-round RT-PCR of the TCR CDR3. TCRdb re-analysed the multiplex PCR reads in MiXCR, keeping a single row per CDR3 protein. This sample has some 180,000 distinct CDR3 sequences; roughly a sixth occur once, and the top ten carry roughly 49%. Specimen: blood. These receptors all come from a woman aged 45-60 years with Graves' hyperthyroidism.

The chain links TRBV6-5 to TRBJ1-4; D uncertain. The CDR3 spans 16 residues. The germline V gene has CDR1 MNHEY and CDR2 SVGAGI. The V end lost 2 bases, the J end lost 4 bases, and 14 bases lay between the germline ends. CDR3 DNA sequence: TGTGCCAGCAGTTACAACCCGACACGGCGTAATGAAAAACTGTTTTTT. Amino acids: CASSYNPTRRNEKLFF.

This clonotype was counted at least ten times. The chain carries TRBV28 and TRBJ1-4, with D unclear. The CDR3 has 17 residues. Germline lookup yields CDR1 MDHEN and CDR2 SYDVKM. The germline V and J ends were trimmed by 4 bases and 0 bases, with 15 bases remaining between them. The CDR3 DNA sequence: TGTGCCAGCAGTTCCCCTCTTACAGCCGCAACTAATGAAAAACTGTTTTTT. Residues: CASSSPLTAATNEKLFF.

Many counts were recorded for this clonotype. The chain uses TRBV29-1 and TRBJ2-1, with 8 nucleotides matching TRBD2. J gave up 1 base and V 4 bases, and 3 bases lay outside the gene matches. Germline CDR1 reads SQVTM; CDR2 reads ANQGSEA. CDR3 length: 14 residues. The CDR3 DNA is TGCAGCGTTGCGACGGGGGGGTCCTACAATGAGCAGTTCTTC. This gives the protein CSVATGGSYNEQFF.

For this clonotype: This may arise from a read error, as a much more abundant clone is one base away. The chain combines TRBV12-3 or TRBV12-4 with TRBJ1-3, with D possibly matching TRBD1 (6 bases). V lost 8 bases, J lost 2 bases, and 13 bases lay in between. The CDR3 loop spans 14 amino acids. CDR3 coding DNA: TGTGCCAGCGGCCCCAGGGGAACTGGAAACACCATATATTTT. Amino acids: CASGPRGTGNTIYF.

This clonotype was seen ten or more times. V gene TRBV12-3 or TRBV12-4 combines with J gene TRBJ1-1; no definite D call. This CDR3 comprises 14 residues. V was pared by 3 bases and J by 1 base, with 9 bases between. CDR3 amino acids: CASSFRLRNTEAFF. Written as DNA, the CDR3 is TGTGCCAGCAGTTTCAGATTGAGGAACACTGAAGCTTTCTTT.

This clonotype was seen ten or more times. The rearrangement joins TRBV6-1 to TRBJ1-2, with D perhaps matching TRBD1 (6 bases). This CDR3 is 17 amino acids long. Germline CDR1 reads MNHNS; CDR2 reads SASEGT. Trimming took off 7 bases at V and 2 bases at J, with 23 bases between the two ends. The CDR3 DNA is TGTGCCAGCACCCCGCTGCAGGGGTTGAACTACAACTATGGCTACACCTTC. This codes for CASTPLQGLNYNYGYTF.

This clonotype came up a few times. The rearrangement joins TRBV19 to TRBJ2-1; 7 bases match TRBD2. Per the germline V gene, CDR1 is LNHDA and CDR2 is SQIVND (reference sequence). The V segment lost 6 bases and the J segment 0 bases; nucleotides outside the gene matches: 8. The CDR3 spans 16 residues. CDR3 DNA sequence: TGTGCCAGTAGCGTCCGGGACTACCGCTCCTACAATGAGCAGTTCTTC. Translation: CASSVRDYRSYNEQFF.

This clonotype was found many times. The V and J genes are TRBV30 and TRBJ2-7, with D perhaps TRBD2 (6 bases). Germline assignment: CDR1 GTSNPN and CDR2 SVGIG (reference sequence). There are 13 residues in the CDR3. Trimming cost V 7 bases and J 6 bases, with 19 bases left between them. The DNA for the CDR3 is TGTGCCTTACTAGAAGGGAGGCGAGGCGAGCAGTACTTC. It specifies CALLEGRRGEQYF.

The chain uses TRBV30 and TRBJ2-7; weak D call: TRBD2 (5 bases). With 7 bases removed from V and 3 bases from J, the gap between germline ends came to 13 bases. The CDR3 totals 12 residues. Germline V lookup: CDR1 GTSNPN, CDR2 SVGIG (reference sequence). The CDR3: CAFNDGGYEQYF. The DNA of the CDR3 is TGTGCCTTCAACGACGGAGGCTACGAGCAGTACTTC.

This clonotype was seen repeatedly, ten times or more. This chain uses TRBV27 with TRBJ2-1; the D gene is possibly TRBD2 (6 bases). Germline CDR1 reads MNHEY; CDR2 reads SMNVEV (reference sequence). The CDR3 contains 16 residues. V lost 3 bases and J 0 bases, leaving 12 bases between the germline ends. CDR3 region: CASSFLGLPSYNEQFF. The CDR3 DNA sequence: TGTGCCAGCAGTTTCTTGGGACTCCCCTCCTACAATGAGCAGTTCTTC.

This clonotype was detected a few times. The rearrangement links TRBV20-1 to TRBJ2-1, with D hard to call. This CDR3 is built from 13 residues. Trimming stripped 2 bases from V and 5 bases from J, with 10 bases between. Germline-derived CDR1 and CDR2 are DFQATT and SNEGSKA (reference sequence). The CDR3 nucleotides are TGCAGTGCTAGACCTAATAGTGACAATGAGCAGTTCTTC. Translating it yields CSARPNSDNEQFF.

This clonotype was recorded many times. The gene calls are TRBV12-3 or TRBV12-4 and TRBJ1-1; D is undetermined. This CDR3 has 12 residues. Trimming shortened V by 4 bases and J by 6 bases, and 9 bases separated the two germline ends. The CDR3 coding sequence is TGTGCCAGCAGTTATATACACCCTGAAGCTTTCTTT. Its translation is CASSYIHPEAFF.

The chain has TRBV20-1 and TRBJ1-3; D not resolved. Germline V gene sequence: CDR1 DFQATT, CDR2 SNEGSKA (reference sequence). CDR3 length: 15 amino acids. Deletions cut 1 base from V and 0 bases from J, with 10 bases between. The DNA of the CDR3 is TGCAGTGCTAGAGGGACGGGCACCTCTGGAAACACCATATATTTT. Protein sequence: CSARGTGTSGNTIYF.

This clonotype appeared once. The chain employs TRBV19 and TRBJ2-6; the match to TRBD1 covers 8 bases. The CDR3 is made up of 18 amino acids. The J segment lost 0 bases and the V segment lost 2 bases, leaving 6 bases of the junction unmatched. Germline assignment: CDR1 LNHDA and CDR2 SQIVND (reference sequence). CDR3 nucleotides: TGTGCCAGTAGTATATCGACAGGGGAGAGCTCTGGGGCCAACGTCCTGACTTTC. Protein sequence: CASSISTGESSGANVLTF. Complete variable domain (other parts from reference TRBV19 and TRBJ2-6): DGGITQSPKYLFRKEGQNVTLSCEQNLNHDAMYWYRQDPGQGLRLIYYSQIVNDFQKGDIAEGYSVSREKKESFPLTVTSAQKNPTAFYLCASSISTGESSGANVLTFGAGSRLTVL.

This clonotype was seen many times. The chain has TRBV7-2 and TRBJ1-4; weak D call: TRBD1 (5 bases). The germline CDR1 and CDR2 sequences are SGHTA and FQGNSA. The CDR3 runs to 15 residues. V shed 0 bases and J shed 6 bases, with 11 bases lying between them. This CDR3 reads CASSLAVRADEKLFF. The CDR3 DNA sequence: TGTGCCAGCAGCTTAGCTGTCAGGGCGGATGAAAAACTGTTTTTT.

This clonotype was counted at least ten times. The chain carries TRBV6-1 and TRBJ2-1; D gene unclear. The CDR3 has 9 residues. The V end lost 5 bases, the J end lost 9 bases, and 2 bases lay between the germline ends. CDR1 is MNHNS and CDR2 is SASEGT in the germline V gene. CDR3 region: CASSFEQFF. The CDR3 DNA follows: TGTGCCAGCAGTTTTGAGCAGTTCTTC.

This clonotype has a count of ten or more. The CDR3 loop reads CATSRIAGAGELFF. The CDR3 DNA is TGTGCCACCAGCAGGATAGCGGGAGCCGGGGAGCTGTTTTTT. The chain uses TRBV15 and TRBJ2-2, with TRBD2 matching over 9 bases. From germline, CDR1 is LNHNV and CDR2 YYDKDF (reference sequence). With V trimmed by 3 bases and J by 6 bases, 2 bases remained unmatched. This CDR3 has 14 amino acids.

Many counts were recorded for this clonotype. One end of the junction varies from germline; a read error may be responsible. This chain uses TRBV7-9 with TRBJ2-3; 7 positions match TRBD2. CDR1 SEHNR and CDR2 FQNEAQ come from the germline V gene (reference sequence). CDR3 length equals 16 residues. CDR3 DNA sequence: TGTGCCAGCAGTTTAGTACTAGCGTGGTCGGCAGATACGCAGTATTTT. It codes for CASSLVLAWSADTQYF. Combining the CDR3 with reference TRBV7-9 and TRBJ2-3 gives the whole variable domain DTGVSQNPRHKITKRGQNVTFRCDPISEHNRLYWYRQTLGQGPEFLTYFQNEAQLEKSRLLSDRFSAERPKGSFSTLEIQRTEQGDSAMYLCASSLVLAWSADTQYFGPGTRLTVL.

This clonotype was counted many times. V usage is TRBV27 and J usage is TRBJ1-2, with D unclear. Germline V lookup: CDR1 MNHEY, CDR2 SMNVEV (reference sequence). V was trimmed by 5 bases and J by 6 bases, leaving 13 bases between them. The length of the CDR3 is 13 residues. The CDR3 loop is CASSNLRTDGYTF. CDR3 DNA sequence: TGTGCCAGCAGTAATCTTCGGACGGATGGCTACACCTTC.

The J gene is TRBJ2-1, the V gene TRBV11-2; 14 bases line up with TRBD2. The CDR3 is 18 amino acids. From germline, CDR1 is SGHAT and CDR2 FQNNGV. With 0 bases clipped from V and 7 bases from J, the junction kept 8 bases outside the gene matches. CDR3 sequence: CASSLDRGLAGVRNEQFF. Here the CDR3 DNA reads TGTGCCAGCAGCTTAGATCGGGGACTAGCGGGAGTCAGGAATGAGCAGTTCTTC.

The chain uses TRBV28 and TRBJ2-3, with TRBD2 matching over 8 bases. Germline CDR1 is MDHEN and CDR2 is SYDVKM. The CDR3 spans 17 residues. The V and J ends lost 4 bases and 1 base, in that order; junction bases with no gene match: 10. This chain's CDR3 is CASSYSLAGRGTDTQYF. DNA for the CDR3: TGTGCCAGCAGTTACTCCCTAGCCGGGAGGGGCACAGATACGCAGTATTTT.

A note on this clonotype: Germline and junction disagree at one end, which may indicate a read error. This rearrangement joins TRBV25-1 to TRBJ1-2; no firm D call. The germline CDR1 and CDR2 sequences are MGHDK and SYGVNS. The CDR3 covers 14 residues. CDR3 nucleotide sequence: TGTGCCAGCAGTGATGTTCGGCTGAACTGTGGCTACACCTTC. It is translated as CASSDVRLNCGYTF.

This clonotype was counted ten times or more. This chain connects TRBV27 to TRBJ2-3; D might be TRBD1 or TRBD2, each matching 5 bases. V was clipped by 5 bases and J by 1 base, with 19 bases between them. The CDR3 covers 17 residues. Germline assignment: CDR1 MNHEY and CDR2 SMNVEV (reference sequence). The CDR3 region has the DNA TGTGCCAGCAGTAACCGGGGCAGGACGGTGGGCACAGATACGCAGTATTTT. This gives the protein CASSNRGRTVGTDTQYF.

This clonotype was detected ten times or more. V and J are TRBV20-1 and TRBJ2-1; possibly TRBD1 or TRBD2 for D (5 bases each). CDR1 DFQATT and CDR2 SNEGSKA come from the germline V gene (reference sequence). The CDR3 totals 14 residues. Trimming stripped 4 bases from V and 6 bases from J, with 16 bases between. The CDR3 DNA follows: TGCAGTGCTATCCTCTGGGACCCCGTCAATGAGCAGTTCTTC. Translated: CSAILWDPVNEQFF.

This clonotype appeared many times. The CDR3 region has the DNA TGTGCCAGCAGCTTAGTTAGCCAGAACACTGAAGCTTTCTTT. Amino acids: CASSLVSQNTEAFF. The V gene is TRBV11-2, the J gene TRBJ1-1; no reliable D call. V was pared by 1 base and J by 1 base, with 7 bases between. Looked up from germline, CDR1 is SGHAT and CDR2 is FQNNGV. The CDR3 covers 14 residues. Complete variable domain (other parts from reference TRBV11-2 and TRBJ1-1): EAGVAQSPRYKIIEKRQSVAFWCNPISGHATLYWYQQILGQGPKLLIQFQNNGVVDDSQLPKDRFSAERLKGVDSTLKIQPAKLEDSAVYLCASSLVSQNTEAFFGQGTRLTVV.

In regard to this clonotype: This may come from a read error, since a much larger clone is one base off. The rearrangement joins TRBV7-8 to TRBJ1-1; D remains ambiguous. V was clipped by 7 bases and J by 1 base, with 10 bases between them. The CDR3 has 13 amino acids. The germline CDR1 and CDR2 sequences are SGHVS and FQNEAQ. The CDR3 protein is CASIPSWNTEAFF. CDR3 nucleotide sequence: TGTGCCAGCATCCCCAGTTGGAACACTGAAGCTTTCTTT.

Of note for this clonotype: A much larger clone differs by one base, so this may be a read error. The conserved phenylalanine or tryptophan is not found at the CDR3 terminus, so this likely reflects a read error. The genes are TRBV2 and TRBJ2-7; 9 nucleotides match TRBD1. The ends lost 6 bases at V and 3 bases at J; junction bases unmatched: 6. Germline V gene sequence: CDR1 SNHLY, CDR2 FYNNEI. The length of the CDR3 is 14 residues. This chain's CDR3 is CASRGDRDLYEQYS. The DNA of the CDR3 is TGTGCCAGCAGGGGGGACAGGGACCTCTACGAGCAGTACTCC.